The 14 T cell receptor beta chains presented below share a single source sample, sequenced in a study of T cell responses to AZD1222 COVID-19 vaccine. Only in-frame clones appear in the TCRdb table, and some are missing; sequencing was by immunoSEQ multiplex PCR. Among approximately 200,000 clones listed, around 94% were seen once. The sample was peripheral blood, taken 28 days after the second dose of the MenACWY control vaccine. Source of these receptors: an adult who received the MenACWY meningococcal vaccine as a control.

The chain has TRBV19 and TRBJ2-3; 8 positions agree with TRBD2. The CDR3 has 14 residues. The V segment lost 5 bases and the J segment 4 bases; nucleotides outside the gene matches: 5. CDR1 is LNHDA and CDR2 is SQIVND in the germline V gene (reference sequence). The chain's CDR3 is CASSLGLAADTQYF. The CDR3 coding sequence is TGTGCCAGTAGTCTCGGACTAGCAGCAGATACGCAGTATTTT. Supplemented by reference TRBV19 and TRBJ2-3, the full variable domain reads DGGITQSPKYLFRKEGQNVTLSCEQNLNHDAMYWYRQDPGQGLRLIYYSQIVNDFQKGDIAEGYSVSREKKESFPLTVTSAQKNPTAFYLCASSLGLAADTQYFGPGTRLTVL.

The V call is TRBV27, the J call TRBJ2-2, with a weak D call TRBD1 (6 bases). V shed 4 bases and J shed 4 bases, with 13 bases lying between them. Per the germline V gene, CDR1 is MNHEY and CDR2 is SMNVEV (reference sequence). The CDR3 is 15 amino acids. In nucleotides, the CDR3 is TGTGCCAGCAGTTACGCAGGGGCGGGCACCGGGGAGCTGTTTTTT. Amino acids: CASSYAGAGTGELFF.

The V and J genes are TRBV11-2 and TRBJ1-2, with a weak D call TRBD1 (5 bases). Germline V lookup: CDR1 SGHAT, CDR2 FQNNGV. Trimming shortened V by 6 bases and J by 0 bases, and 11 bases separated the two germline ends. There are 14 residues in the CDR3. The CDR3 nucleotides read TGTGCCAGCAGGTCGGGGCTTACTAACTATGGCTACACCTTC. Translating it yields CASRSGLTNYGYTF. The whole variable domain, remainder taken from reference TRBV11-2 and TRBJ1-2, is EAGVAQSPRYKIIEKRQSVAFWCNPISGHATLYWYQQILGQGPKLLIQFQNNGVVDDSQLPKDRFSAERLKGVDSTLKIQPAKLEDSAVYLCASRSGLTNYGYTFGSGTRLTVV.

On this clone: The identical CDR3 is also encoded by other nucleotide sequences in the sample. The gene calls are TRBV5-1 and TRBJ2-1; 10 nucleotides line up with TRBD2. After removal of 5 bases from V and 2 bases from J, the junction contained 4 bases not matched to a gene. The CDR3 has 15 amino acids. The V gene's germline CDR1 is SGHRS and CDR2 YFSETQ. CDR3: CASSLLAGAYNEQFF. The DNA for the CDR3 is TGCGCCAGCAGTCTTCTAGCGGGAGCCTACAATGAGCAGTTCTTC.

The V call is TRBV28, the J call TRBJ1-4, with D uncertain. The germline gives CDR1 MDHEN, CDR2 SYDVKM. This CDR3 is built from 12 residues. Between the trimmed V and J ends, which lost 2 bases and 12 bases, there was a span of 10 bases. CDR3 sequence: CASSLSGVELFF. As DNA, the CDR3 is TGTGCCAGCAGTTTAAGCGGGGTCGAACTGTTTTTT.

The chain combines TRBV21-1 with TRBJ2-4; TRBD1 is taken as the D call from the table, unchecked against the DNA. TRBV21-1 is reported as a pseudogene. The CDR3 covers 17 residues. The DNA for the CDR3 is TGTGCCAGCAGCAAAAGGGGACAGCACCTAGCCAAAAACATTCAGTACTTC. It encodes CASSKRGQHLAKNIQYF.

The chain has TRBV28 and TRBJ1-5; D perhaps matches TRBD1 (6 bases). V dropped 5 bases and J dropped 3 bases, with 14 bases sitting between them. There are 15 residues in the CDR3. In germline, CDR1 is MDHEN, CDR2 SYDVKM. The CDR3 coding sequence is TGTGCCAGCAGTCTCCCGGACAGAATCAATCAGCCCCAGCATTTT. As protein: CASSLPDRINQPQHF.

The rearrangement joins TRBV11-2 to TRBJ2-7; 11 bases match TRBD2. Germline lookup yields CDR1 SGHAT and CDR2 FQNNGV. V lost 5 bases, J lost 5 bases, and 8 bases stayed unmatched. CDR3 length equals 15 residues. The CDR3 loop is CASSPVLGLADEQYF. For the CDR3, the DNA is TGTGCCAGCAGCCCCGTGCTGGGACTAGCGGACGAGCAGTACTTC.

The genes are TRBV2 and TRBJ1-2; D ambiguous. Trimming pared 4 bases from V and 4 bases from J, leaving 10 bases between. This CDR3 spans 13 amino acids. Germline V lookup: CDR1 SNHLY, CDR2 FYNNEI. CDR3 nucleotides: TGTGCCAGCAGTGGGGGTGGAACCTATGGCTACACCTTC. It is translated as CASSGGGTYGYTF.

CDR3 sequence (DNA): TGTGCCAGCAGTTCCCACAGGGCTACCGGGGAGCTGTTTTTT. It translates to CASSSHRATGELFF. The rearrangement joins TRBV27 to TRBJ2-2; a weak D match, TRBD1 (6 bases). Per the germline V gene, CDR1 is MNHEY and CDR2 is SMNVEV (reference sequence). This CDR3 contains 14 residues. V was cut by 4 bases and J by 5 bases, with 11 bases left in between.

This chain connects TRBV3-1 (or the pseudogene TRBV3-2) to TRBJ2-3, with 9 bases identical to TRBD2. Germline V CDR1 and CDR2: LGHDT, YNNKEL (reference sequence). This CDR3 comprises 22 residues. The junction had 23 bases not matched to a gene; V was cut back by 0 bases and J by 4 bases. The CDR3 bases are TGTGCCAGCAGCCAAGACCCCTCCCTGGGGGGGAGCATAGCGGGAGTGGCAGATACGCAGTATTTT. Residues: CASSQDPSLGGSIAGVADTQYF.

V usage is TRBV19 and J usage is TRBJ1-3; D remains ambiguous. The CDR3 contains 14 residues. Deletions cut 6 bases from V and 2 bases from J, with 11 bases between. Germline lookup yields CDR1 LNHDA and CDR2 SQIVND (reference sequence). CDR3 amino acids: CASRYAEAGNTIYF. In DNA form, the CDR3 reads TGTGCCAGTAGGTACGCCGAGGCTGGAAACACCATATATTTT.

This chain joins TRBV5-1 and TRBJ1-4; tentative D call: TRBD1 (5 bases). This CDR3 spans 15 amino acids. The ends were cut back, 4 bases at V and 5 bases at J, with 15 bases in the middle. The V gene's germline CDR1 is SGHRS and CDR2 YFSETQ. The CDR3 coding sequence is TGCGCCAGCAGCCAGGGCGGGACTGCCAATGAAAAACTGTTTTTT. Encoded protein: CASSQGGTANEKLFF.

This chain joins TRBV24-1 and TRBJ2-7; TRBD1 is a possible D gene (5 bases). V was pared by 1 base and J by 5 bases, with 8 bases between. The germline V gene has CDR1 KGHDR and CDR2 SFDVKD. This CDR3 has 13 amino acids. CDR3 amino acids: CATSDFSRDEQYF. The CDR3 DNA reads as TGTGCCACCAGTGATTTTTCCAGGGACGAGCAGTACTTC.